This paragraph reports one T cell receptor beta chain. The data belong to a study of sequential checkpoint blockade in melanoma. At the level of the study: Patients were randomized 1:1 to nivolumab-then-ipilimumab or ipilimumab-then-nivolumab first-line. Each arm's sequence ended with maintenance nivolumab.

Treatment noted: randomized to nivolumab then ipilimumab (arm A) or the reverse (arm B). DNA-damaging chemotherapy had not been given to any patient beforehand. V lost 6 bases and J lost 3; bases outside the gene matches: 11. Per germline, CDR1 MDHEN and CDR2 SYDVKM. The length of the CDR3 is 18 residues. Sequencing used immunoSEQ multiplex PCR; TCRdb keeps in-frame clones, though not all of them. In the table there are 5,100 or so clones, more than 75% of which are singletons. The TCR originated in a human donor with melanoma. The chain is built from TRBV28 and TRBJ2-2; TRBD2 matches at 12 bases. Source: CD8+ T cells sorted from blood (inferred from file names), taken from a patient given nivolumab and ipilimumab in sequence. The CDR3 here is CASSPILAGGLYTGELFF. CDR3 nucleotide sequence: TGTGCCAGCAGCCCGATCCTAGCGGGGGGGCTGTACACCGGGGAGCTGTTTTTT.